The sequence of this TCR beta chain was determined in a study of blood T cells in healthy people across ages. Germline V gene lookup returns CDR1 MNHNY and CDR2 SVGAGI (reference sequence). The CDR3 runs 14 residues. V was shortened by 0 bases and J by 5 bases, with 10 bases between the two germline ends. Total RNA extracted from each sample amounted to at least 5 micrograms. A J-beta primer mix and a sample-barcoded 5' primer were used in a second PCR of about 7 to 12 cycles. Via MiXCR, TCRdb re-called the 5' RACE reads, giving one row per CDR3 protein. This sample has approximately 800,000 distinct CDR3 sequences, with 30% to 45% found just once.

Source material: blood. This chain links TRBV6-6 with TRBJ2-5; no definite D call. The sequence was obtained from a young man in good health. CDR3 DNA: TGTGCCAGCAGTTACTCGCCAGTCTATGAGACCCAGTACTTC. It translates to CASSYSPVYETQYF.